The clone carrying this TCR beta chain was recorded many times. This sample is part of a study of Graves' ophthalmopathy and Graves' hyperthyroidism. The CDR3 is 14 residues long. CDR1 is KGHSH and CDR2 is LQKENI in the germline V gene. Trimming left V 5 bases short and J 3 bases short, with 13 bases between. TCR beta CDR3 amplification used RNA transcripts. RT-PCR with HTBI primers came first, then second-round multiplex PCR. MiXCR was run by TCRdb on the multiplex PCR reads, yielding one entry per CDR3 protein. The data contain around 400,000 distinct CDR3 sequences, roughly 20% of them singletons. The sample was peripheral blood. This chain connects TRBV18 to TRBJ2-5; D is perhaps TRBD2 (5 bases). This receptor was identified in a woman between 18 and 29 years old with stable Graves' hyperthyroidism. CDR3 sequence (DNA): TGTGCCAGCTCAGACGGGATTGAAAAAGAGACCCAGTACTTC. Translating gives CASSDGIEKETQYF.